The entry that follows covers one TCR beta chain sequence. This clone is a singleton in its sample. Its target antigen remains unknown. No base-level quality is on record; no much larger clone is a single base apart. This entry is derived from a study of blood T cell repertoires in COVID-19 (dated by TCRdb to 2020 to 2022). About the full investigation: The collaborator samples originated in the United States, Italy and Spain and spanned the acute and convalescent phases of COVID-19. The prospective study material was composed of cDNA or gDNA derived from T cells, B-cell-depleted T cells, or PBMCs. The dataset comprised deeply sampled blood TCRbeta repertoires from subjects exposed to, actively infected with, or recovered from COVID-19. The repertoires were released in a freely available public database meant as a resource for research on the immune response to SARS-CoV-2. The samples were drawn from the first 160 participants of the ongoing ImmuneRACE study and from over a thousand subjects provided by 6 global collaborators. Nearly every sample came with metadata listing a de-identified subject ID, COVID-19 status, age in years and sex. Where HLA class I and class II types were available, the types were taken from metadata supplied by the sample provider, not from assay-based typing.

Its CDR3 holds 15 amino acids, cysteine through phenylalanine. CDR3 DNA only is kept here, 45 bases in frame from base 1. V and J are truncated by 4 bases and 4 bases respectively, leaving an intervening sequence of 14 bases. For CDR1 and CDR2, the germline V gene (reference sequence) lists LGHDT and YNNKEL. Broad study findings and their caveats: The amount of clinical and demographic metadata varied by source and participant and was provided uncurated.

The immunoSEQ Assay, a bias-controlled multiplex PCR, was used to amplify TCRbeta CDR3 regions from genomic DNA. Concerning the study's data processing: Within the assay, amplification of reference gene primers was used to estimate how many nucleated cells each sample contained. Sequence reads were collapsed and filtered to measure the absolute abundance of every unique TCRbeta CDR3 rearrangement. For each sample, productive Simpson clonality was calculated as the square root of Simpson's diversity index across productive rearrangements. The table comes from immuneACCESS by way of TCRdb, which keeps in-frame sequences with V and J called. Part of the clones is missing from these tables; in studies checked, under half for an unresolved V gene and the rest for unknown reasons. V and J calls and clone size follow that table, whereas D and trimming were derived from the DNA. For this sample the table gives 150,000 to 200,000 clones, of which 65% to 90% were detected only once. Clones ranked in the top ten supply roughly 8.2% of the sample.

Whole blood was collected in K2EDTA tubes by collaborating institutions according to the institutions' own protocols. For TCRbeta analysis, collaborator samples were shipped as frozen whole blood, as isolated PBMCs, or as DNA extracted from either sample type. This sequence was found in a man between 60 and 75 years old with acute or convalescent COVID-19. The sequence joins TRBV3-1 (or the pseudogene TRBV3-2) to TRBJ2-1; the D gene is possibly TRBD1, with 5 bases matching. The specimen sequenced was peripheral blood. This receptor carries the CDR3 CASSRGAFSYNEQFF. The DNA sequence is TGTGCCAGCAGCCGTGGGGCGTTTAGTTACAATGAGCAGTTCTTC.